The next 14 T cell receptor beta chains were all read from a single sample in a study of T cells after yellow fever vaccination. MiXCR was run by TCRdb on the 5' RACE reads, yielding one entry per CDR3 protein. There are 300,000 to 400,000 distinct CDR3 sequences in the sample; approximately 8% occur only once, and around 17% lies in the top ten. The sample was PBMCs, taken more than 35 days after the first yellow fever vaccination. The receptors were sampled from a man in his late teens or twenties who received the YFV17D yellow fever vaccine.

In its sample, this clonotype was seen a few times. The chain has TRBV28 and TRBJ2-7, with TRBD1 identical over 10 bases. The CDR3 totals 14 residues. Germline assignment: CDR1 MDHEN and CDR2 SYDVKM. Trimming cost V 6 bases and J 6 bases; bases outside gene matches: 8. Here the CDR3 DNA reads TGTGCCAGCAGACCGGGACAGGGGACGGGCGAGCAGTACGTC. Protein sequence: CASRPGQGTGEQYV.

This sequence joins TRBV6-5 and TRBJ2-3; D is ambiguous. Trimming left V 0 bases short and J 5 bases short, with 12 bases between. This CDR3 has 15 residues. Per the germline V gene, CDR1 is MNHEY and CDR2 is SVGAGI. In DNA, the CDR3 is TGTGCCAGCAGTTACTCGGGCCCAACCCGAGATACGCAGTATTTT. This encodes CASSYSGPTRDTQYF.

This clonotype came up many times. The chain combines TRBV7-9 with TRBJ1-1, with 7 bases aligning to TRBD1. This CDR3 spans 14 amino acids. V trimming: 5 bases; J trimming: 0 bases; junction bases outside the gene matches: 3. Germline assignment: CDR1 SEHNR and CDR2 FQNEAQ (reference sequence). CDR3 sequence reads: CASSVGQVNTEAFF. CDR3 nucleotide sequence: TGTGCCAGCAGCGTCGGACAGGTGAACACTGAAGCTTTCTTT.

A few counts support this clonotype. This chain joins TRBV20-1 and TRBJ1-1; D is possibly TRBD1 (5 bases). In germline, CDR1 is DFQATT, CDR2 SNEGSKA (reference sequence). Trimming stripped 1 base from V and 5 bases from J, with 14 bases between. The CDR3 runs 14 residues. In DNA form, the CDR3 reads TGCAGTGCTAGAGGGGCAGCCAGGGCAACTGAAGCTTTCTTT. Translated, it gives CSARGAARATEAFF.

This rearrangement joins TRBV5-4 to TRBJ2-5, with 7 bases matching TRBD1. The J segment lost 2 bases and the V segment lost 0 bases, leaving 7 bases of the junction unmatched. The CDR3 covers 16 residues. Germline V CDR1 and CDR2: SGHNT, YYREEE (reference sequence). As DNA, the CDR3 is TGTGCCAGCAGCTTGGGAATGACAGGGCAGCAAGAGACCCAGTACTTC. This codes for CASSLGMTGQQETQYF. Supplemented by reference TRBV5-4 and TRBJ2-5, the full variable domain reads ETGVTQSPTHLIKTRGQQVTLRCSSQSGHNTVSWYQQALGQGPQFIFQYYREEENGRGNFPPRFSGLQFPNYSSELNVNALELDDSALYLCASSLGMTGQQETQYFGPGTRLLVL.

This clonotype has at least ten counts. The chain recombines TRBV6-1 with TRBJ1-6, with a tentative D call TRBD1 (6 bases). This CDR3 has 15 residues. The germline gives CDR1 MNHNS, CDR2 SASEGT. The ends were cut back, 7 bases at V and 14 bases at J, with 24 bases in the middle. The CDR3 region has the DNA TGTGCCAGCACTGGAGAGGGGGACGGGGGTAGAGCCCTCCACTTT. Translated: CASTGEGDGGRALHF.

This clonotype has just a few counts. The chain links TRBV4-1 to TRBJ2-7; D perhaps matches TRBD2 (5 bases). The V gene's germline CDR1 is MGHRA and CDR2 YSYEKL. V shed 4 bases and J shed 7 bases, with 11 bases lying between them. The CDR3 is 12 amino acids. The CDR3 here is CASSLGKQEQYF. The DNA of the CDR3 is TGCGCCAGCAGCCTCGGGAAGCAAGAGCAGTACTTC.

J is TRBJ1-2 and V is TRBV6-1; D possibly corresponds to TRBD1 (6 bases). The V gene's germline CDR1 is MNHNS and CDR2 SASEGT. CDR3 size: 17 residues. V was shortened by 7 bases and J by 3 bases, with 24 bases between the two germline ends. The CDR3 spells CASIGGLIKGGDYGYTF. CDR3 in DNA: TGTGCCAGCATCGGGGGGCTGATTAAAGGCGGAGACTATGGCTACACCTTC.

This clonotype was counted between two and nine times. The chain couples TRBV5-1 to TRBJ2-5; D possibly corresponds to TRBD2 (6 bases). Per germline, CDR1 SGHRS and CDR2 YFSETQ. The CDR3 is 15 amino acids. V gave up 4 bases and J gave up 4 bases, with 17 bases separating them. The DNA of the CDR3 is TGCGCCAGCAGCGCCTCGGGGGATGGAGGAGAGACCCAGTACTTC. This gives the protein CASSASGDGGETQYF. Drawing the rest from reference TRBV5-1 and TRBJ2-5, the complete variable domain is KAGVTQTPRYLIKTRGQQVTLSCSPISGHRSVSWYQQTPGQGLQFLFEYFSETQRNKGNFPGRFSGRQFSNSRSEMNVSTLELGDSALYLCASSASGDGGETQYFGPGTRLLVL.

This clonotype was picked up one time. The chain carries TRBV6-1 and TRBJ2-7, with D possibly TRBD1 on 5 matching bases. The CDR3 sequence is 13 residues long. V gave up 8 bases and J gave up 4 bases, with 15 bases separating them. Germline assignment: CDR1 MNHNS and CDR2 SASEGT. CDR3 coding DNA: TGTGCCAGCTTTGCCCCAGGGCGGTACGAGCAGTACTTC. Translation gives CASFAPGRYEQYF.

This clonotype was counted at least ten times. The V gene is TRBV7-9, the J gene TRBJ2-1; 7 nucleotides agree with TRBD1. CDR1 and CDR2 from the germline V gene are SEHNR and FQNEAQ (reference sequence). The V and J ends lost 7 bases and 4 bases, in that order; junction bases with no gene match: 1. This CDR3 has 12 residues. DNA of the CDR3: TGTGCCAGCACACAGGGGTACAATGAGCAGTTCTTC. Protein product: CASTQGYNEQFF. Using reference TRBV7-9 and TRBJ2-1 for the parts outside the CDR3, the full variable domain is DTGVSQNPRHKITKRGQNVTFRCDPISEHNRLYWYRQTLGQGPEFLTYFQNEAQLEKSRLLSDRFSAERPKGSFSTLEIQRTEQGDSAMYLCASTQGYNEQFFGPGTRLTVL.

Of note for this clonotype: Lacking the conserved final phenylalanine or tryptophan, this CDR3 likely reflects a read error. J is TRBJ1-2 and V is TRBV18; weak D call: TRBD1 (5 bases). The V gene's germline CDR1 is KGHSH and CDR2 LQKENI. The length of the CDR3 is 17 residues. Trimming pared 6 bases from V and 3 bases from J, leaving 23 bases between. The CDR3 DNA reads as TGTGCCAGCTCGACAGATTCATTAGGGAGATCGGACTATGGCTACACCATC. Amino acid sequence: CASSTDSLGRSDYGYTI.

To note about this clonotype: The junction departs from the called germline gene at one end, perhaps through a read error. The CDR3 protein is CSTSDLNYNEQFF. CDR3 nucleotides: TGTTCCACCAGTGATTTAAACTACAATGAGCAGTTCTTC. The gene calls are TRBV24-1 and TRBJ2-1; no clear D. The CDR3 has 13 amino acids. Germline V gene data show CDR1 as KGHDR and CDR2 as SFDVKD.

The rearrangement joins TRBV28 to TRBJ1-2; D gene ambiguous. From germline, CDR1 is MDHEN and CDR2 SYDVKM. The CDR3 spans 12 residues. Between the trimmed V and J ends, which lost 4 bases and 4 bases, there was a span of 7 bases. For the CDR3, the DNA is TGTGCCAGCAGTTACCAGCGCTATGGCTACACCTTC. Translating gives CASSYQRYGYTF.